A single sample gave rise to the 15 T cell receptor beta chains below, sequenced in a study of T cells in Graves' hyperthyroidism and ophthalmopathy. TCR beta CDR3 regions were amplified from RNA. The primer set for the first-round RT-PCR of the TCR CDR3 was HTBI. From the multiplex PCR reads, TCRdb called clonotypes with MiXCR, one entry per CDR3 protein. The sample holds some 510,000 distinct CDR3 sequences; more than 20% are singletons and the top ten take around 27%. The sequenced sample was blood. These receptors were collected from a man between 18 and 35 years old with Graves' hyperthyroidism.

This clonotype was counted at least ten times. The chain employs TRBV15 and TRBJ2-5, with D possibly being TRBD2 (5 bases). The CDR3 has 14 residues. CDR1 LNHNV and CDR2 YYDKDF come from the germline V gene (reference sequence). V was pared by 4 bases and J by 4 bases, with 13 bases between. CDR3 in amino acids: CATSTTRRPETQYF. CDR3 in DNA: TGTGCCACCAGCACCACCCGGAGGCCAGAGACCCAGTACTTC.

This clonotype turned up a few times. This rearrangement joins TRBV6-2 or TRBV6-3 to TRBJ1-1; a weak D match, TRBD1 (5 bases). The germline V gene has CDR1 MNHEY and CDR2 SVGEGT. This CDR3 contains 14 residues. V shed 0 bases and J shed 5 bases, with 10 bases lying between them. Here the CDR3 DNA reads TGTGCCAGCAGTTACTCATCCGGGGGGACTGAAGCTTTCTTT. It encodes CASSYSSGGTEAFF.

In its sample, this clonotype was seen many times. As DNA, the CDR3 is TGCAGTGCTGGGGGGTTAGGACGGAACGAGCAGTACTTC. It is translated as CSAGGLGRNEQYF. The V gene is TRBV20-1, the J gene TRBJ2-7; D possibly corresponds to TRBD2 (6 bases). CDR3 length: 13 residues. CDR1 DFQATT and CDR2 SNEGSKA come from the germline V gene (reference sequence). V was trimmed by 5 bases and J by 5 bases, leaving 16 bases between them.

This clonotype occurred many times. The chain is built from TRBV28 and TRBJ2-2, with unresolved D. Germline CDR1 reads MDHEN; CDR2 reads SYDVKM. The CDR3 is 13 residues long. Deletions cut 5 bases from V and 6 bases from J, with 10 bases between. The CDR3 region has the DNA TGTGCCAGCAGTCCCCCTCCCCCCGGGGAGCTGTTTTTT. It codes for CASSPPPPGELFF.

Of note for this clonotype: Because it lacks the conserved phenylalanine or tryptophan at the end, this CDR3 is likely a read error. This chain connects TRBV10-3 to TRBJ2-6; unclear D gene. This CDR3 has 17 amino acids. Trimming shortened V by 3 bases and J by 1 base, and 13 bases separated the two germline ends. Germline V CDR1 and CDR2: ENHRY, SYGVKD. CDR3 in amino acids: CAISDFVKASGANVLTL. The CDR3 region has the DNA TGTGCCATCAGTGATTTTGTAAAAGCATCTGGGGCCAACGTCCTGACTTTG.

This clonotype was seen more than once but under ten times. The chain links TRBV6-2 or TRBV6-3 to TRBJ2-5; D unresolved. The CDR3 runs 15 residues. V was shortened by 7 bases and J by 2 bases, with 17 bases between the two germline ends. Germline CDR1 is MNHEY and CDR2 is SVGEGT. The CDR3 region is CASTPFSLGQETQYF. The CDR3 region has the DNA TGTGCCAGCACTCCGTTCTCACTTGGACAAGAGACCCAGTACTTC.

This chain joins TRBV13 and TRBJ2-7; D not certain. V was trimmed by 3 bases and J by 3 bases, leaving 12 bases between them. From germline, CDR1 is PRHDT and CDR2 FYEKMQ (reference sequence). The CDR3 length is 14 residues. The CDR3 nucleotides read TGTGCCAGCAGCTTTAGGGAATCGGGCTACGAGCAGTACTTC. This gives the protein CASSFRESGYEQYF. Drawing the rest from reference TRBV13 and TRBJ2-7, the complete variable domain is AAGVIQSPRHLIKEKRETATLKCYPIPRHDTVYWYQQGPGQDPQFLISFYEKMQSDKGSIPDRFSAQQFSDYHSELNMSSLELGDSALYFCASSFRESGYEQYFGPGTRLTVT.

This clonotype was counted once. This chain connects TRBV10-3 to TRBJ1-6; 7 bases line up with TRBD1. J lost 3 bases, V lost 8 bases, and 4 bases had no gene match. The CDR3 is 14 residues long. Germline V CDR1 and CDR2: ENHRY, SYGVKD. The CDR3 spells CAISQGDYNSPLHF. CDR3 nucleotides: TGTGCCATCTCCCAGGGGGACTATAATTCACCCCTCCACTTT.

The V and J genes are TRBV12-3 or TRBV12-4 and TRBJ2-7; D possibly uses TRBD1 or TRBD2 (6 bases each). V lost 6 bases to trimming and J lost 4 bases, with 19 bases between them. The CDR3 spans 15 residues. The CDR3: CASSPGGRTLYEQYF. The DNA of the CDR3 is TGTGCCAGCAGCCCCGGGGGCAGAACCCTTTACGAGCAGTACTTC.

The chain joins TRBV11-2 to TRBJ2-7; D may be TRBD1 or TRBD2 (5 bases each). V shed 6 bases and J shed 6 bases, with 18 bases lying between them. The CDR3 covers 14 residues. Per the germline V gene, CDR1 is SGHAT and CDR2 is FQNNGV. Here the CDR3 reads CASRPIGAGPEQYF. CDR3 in DNA: TGTGCCAGCAGGCCAATCGGGGCAGGGCCCGAGCAGTACTTC.

The chain combines TRBV5-1 with TRBJ1-1; 9 bases line up with TRBD1. The germline V gene has CDR1 SGHRS and CDR2 YFSETQ. The CDR3 length is 19 residues. V was clipped by 4 bases and J by 0 bases; unmatched bases: 16. Written as DNA, the CDR3 is TGCGCCAGCAGCCTACCACGAGTAGGACAGGGGTTAATGAACACTGAAGCTTTCTTT. Translating it yields CASSLPRVGQGLMNTEAFF. The full variable domain, its missing parts supplied by reference TRBV5-1 and TRBJ1-1, is KAGVTQTPRYLIKTRGQQVTLSCSPISGHRSVSWYQQTPGQGLQFLFEYFSETQRNKGNFPGRFSGRQFSNSRSEMNVSTLELGDSALYLCASSLPRVGQGLMNTEAFFGQGTRLTVV.

There are many counts of this clonotype. The chain couples TRBV6-5 to TRBJ2-7; 10 nucleotides agree with TRBD1. This CDR3 comprises 14 residues. CDR1 is MNHEY and CDR2 is SVGAGI in the germline V gene. Losses at the gene ends were 7 bases for V and 7 bases for J; bases not matched to a gene: 10. CDR3 sequence: CASKGTGVIREQYF. CDR3 sequence (DNA): TGTGCCAGCAAAGGGACAGGGGTAATCCGGGAGCAGTACTTC.

The chain carries TRBV24-1 and TRBJ2-7; 8 nucleotides match TRBD2. This CDR3 region has 14 residues. Germline V gene lookup returns CDR1 KGHDR and CDR2 SFDVKD. The J segment lost 2 bases and the V segment lost 10 bases, leaving 9 bases of the junction unmatched. The DNA of the CDR3 is TGTGCCACGTCGCCGGGACTAGGGACCTACGAGCAGTACTTC. Translation: CATSPGLGTYEQYF.

This clonotype occurred many times. The rearrangement uses TRBV24-1 and TRBJ1-2, with D tentatively TRBD1 (6 bases). The CDR3 has 14 residues. Deletions cut 5 bases from V and 2 bases from J, with 11 bases between. Germline CDR1 and CDR2: KGHDR and SFDVKD. The CDR3, as DNA: TGTGCCACCAGTGCAGCCGGACAGAACTATGGCTACACCTTC. Translating it yields CATSAAGQNYGYTF.

This clonotype was picked up many times. A single base separates this from a much larger clone, so it may be a read error. V is TRBV12-3 or TRBV12-4 and J is TRBJ2-7; D is tentatively TRBD1 or TRBD2 (5 bases each). The length of the CDR3 is 11 residues. The V end lost 3 bases, the J end lost 6 bases, and 6 bases lay between the germline ends. In DNA form, the CDR3 reads TGTGCCAGCAGTTTCGGGGCCGAGCAGTACTTC. This translates into CASSFGAEQYF.